This T cell receptor beta chain was recovered during a study of T cells after posttransplantation cyclophosphamide. The protocol was immunoSEQ multiplex PCR, while the TCRdb copy is restricted to in-frame clones and leaves out a portion. This sample yields approximately 32,000 clones, of which around nine tenths are seen a single time; under 15% belongs to the top ten. The length of the CDR3 is 12 residues. CDR1 SGHTA and CDR2 FQGNSA come from the germline V gene. Trimming left V 3 bases short and J 6 bases short, with 8 bases between. The specimen was PBMCs. The chain uses TRBV7-2 and TRBJ1-2; unclear D gene. This receptor was identified in a woman between 35 and 50 years old with a blood cancer, CMV-positive, and with a related stem cell donor. The CDR3 here is CASSFQANGYTF. In nucleotides, the CDR3 is TGTGCCAGCAGCTTCCAGGCTAATGGCTACACCTTC. Based on the CDR3 plus reference TRBV7-2 and TRBJ1-2, the full variable domain is GAGVSQSPSNKVTEKGKDVELRCDPISGHTALYWYRQSLGQGLEFLIYFQGNSAPDKSGLPSDRFSAERTGGSVSTLTIQRTQQEDSAVYLCASSFQANGYTFGSGTRLTVV.